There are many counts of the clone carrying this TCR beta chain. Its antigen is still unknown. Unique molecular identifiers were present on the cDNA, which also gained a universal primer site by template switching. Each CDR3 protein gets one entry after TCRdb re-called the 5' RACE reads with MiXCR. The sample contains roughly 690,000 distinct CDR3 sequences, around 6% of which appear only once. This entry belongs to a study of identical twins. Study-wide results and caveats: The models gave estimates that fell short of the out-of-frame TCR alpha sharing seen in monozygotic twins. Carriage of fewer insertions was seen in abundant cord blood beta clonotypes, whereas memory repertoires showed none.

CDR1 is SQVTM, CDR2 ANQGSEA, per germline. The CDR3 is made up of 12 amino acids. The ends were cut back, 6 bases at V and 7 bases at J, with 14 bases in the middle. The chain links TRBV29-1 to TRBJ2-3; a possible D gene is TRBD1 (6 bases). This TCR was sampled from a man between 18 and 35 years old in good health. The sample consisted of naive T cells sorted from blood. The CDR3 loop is CSVSIGGNTQYF. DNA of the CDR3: TGCAGCGTGTCAATAGGGGGAAATACGCAGTATTTT.